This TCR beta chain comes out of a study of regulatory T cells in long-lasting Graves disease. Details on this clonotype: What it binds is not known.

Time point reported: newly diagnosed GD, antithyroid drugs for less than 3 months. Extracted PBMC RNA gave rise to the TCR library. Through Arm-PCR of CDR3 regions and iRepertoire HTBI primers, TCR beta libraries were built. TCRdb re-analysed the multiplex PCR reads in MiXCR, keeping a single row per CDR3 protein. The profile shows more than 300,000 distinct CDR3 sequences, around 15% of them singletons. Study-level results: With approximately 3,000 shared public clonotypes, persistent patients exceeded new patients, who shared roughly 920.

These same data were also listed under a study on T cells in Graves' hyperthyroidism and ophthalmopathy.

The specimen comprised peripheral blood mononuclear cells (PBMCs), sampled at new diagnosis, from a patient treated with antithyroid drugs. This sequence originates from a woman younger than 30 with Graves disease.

The CDR3 loop reads CAISELPTSFLSNEQFF. The CDR3 bases are TGTGCCATCAGTGAGTTACCCACTAGTTTCCTATCCAATGAGCAGTTCTTC. V and J are TRBV10-3 and TRBJ2-1; TRBD2 might be the D (5 bases). This CDR3 is built from 17 residues. Trimming took 1 base from V and 6 from J, leaving 19 bases between them. Germline-derived CDR1 and CDR2 are ENHRY and SYGVKD.